The 16 T cell receptor beta chains given below trace back to one sample, sequenced in a study of cytomegalovirus exposure and HLA in healthy donors. Libraries were prepared by immunoSEQ multiplex PCR; TCRdb keeps only in-frame clonotypes and omits some of them. The sample comprises some 130,000 clones, over 90% of which are singletons, and less than 2% rests with the top ten. Input material: PBMCs. The receptors were sampled from a man in his late teens or twenties in good health and CMV-seropositive.

The chain combines TRBV7-6 with TRBJ2-7; TRBD2 might be the D (6 bases). Germline V gene lookup returns CDR1 SGHVS and CDR2 FNYEAQ. Between the trimmed V and J ends, which lost 1 base and 2 bases, there was a span of 15 bases. CDR3 size: 16 residues. The CDR3 DNA reads as TGTGCCAGCAGCTTAGGGCCCGGGACTCATACCTACGAGCAGTACTTC. Its protein product is CASSLGPGTHTYEQYF.

The chain recombines TRBV7-9 with TRBJ2-5, with 7 bases that match TRBD1. Per germline, CDR1 SEHNR and CDR2 FQNEAQ (reference sequence). The CDR3 is 16 amino acids. Trimming removed 5 bases from V and 7 bases from J; junction bases left unmatched: 16. The CDR3 nucleotides are TGTGCCAGCAGCCCCCTTGGGACAGCATACCGTTGGACCCAGTACTTC. Its protein product is CASSPLGTAYRWTQYF.

V usage is TRBV5-1 and J usage is TRBJ2-7; possibly TRBD1 for D (6 bases). The germline CDR1 and CDR2 sequences are SGHRS and YFSETQ. The V end lost 5 bases, the J end lost 3 bases, and 12 bases lay between the germline ends. This CDR3 comprises 13 residues. CDR3 coding DNA: TGCGCCAGCAGTAGAGGACAGAACTACGAGCAGTACTTC. Translated: CASSRGQNYEQYF.

The rearrangement joins TRBV7-3 to TRBJ2-1; TRBD1 matches at 8 bases. This CDR3 region has 16 residues. Germline CDR1 and CDR2: SGHTA and FQGTGA. V trimming: 0 bases; J trimming: 5 bases; junction bases outside the gene matches: 6. This CDR3 reads CASSLTRQGADNEQFF. The CDR3 DNA reads as TGTGCCAGCAGCTTAACGAGGCAGGGGGCAGACAATGAGCAGTTCTTC. Together with reference TRBV7-3 and TRBJ2-1, the CDR3 gives the full variable domain: GAGVSQTPSNKVTEKGKYVELRCDPISGHTALYWYRQSLGQGPEFLIYFQGTGAADDSGLPNDRFFAVRPEGSVSTLKIQRTERGDSAVYLCASSLTRQGADNEQFFGPGTRLTVL.

The chain carries TRBV10-2 and TRBJ2-1, with TRBD2 as a possible D gene (6 bases). CDR1 is WSHSY and CDR2 is SAAADI in the germline V gene. Trimming removed 3 bases from V and 3 bases from J, with 21 bases in between. There are 18 residues in the CDR3. In nucleotides, the CDR3 is TGCGCCAGCAGTGAATCAGCGGGTCCTTCCGGAGTCTACAATGAGCAGTTCTTC. Protein: CASSESAGPSGVYNEQFF.

This rearrangement joins TRBV4-1 to TRBJ2-5, with a tentative D call TRBD1 (6 bases). Trimming took 0 bases from V and 7 from J, leaving 15 bases between them. Germline CDR1 reads MGHRA; CDR2 reads YSYEKL. The CDR3 spans 15 residues. This CDR3 reads CASSQDYQGRLTQYF. CDR3 in DNA: TGCGCCAGCAGCCAAGATTATCAGGGGCGTTTGACCCAGTACTTC.

The V gene is TRBV7-9, the J gene TRBJ2-7; TRBD1 might be the D (6 bases). The germline V gene encodes CDR1 SEHNR and CDR2 FQNEAQ (reference sequence). V dropped 5 bases and J dropped 0 bases, with 26 bases sitting between them. The CDR3 length is 19 residues. CDR3 coding DNA: TGTGCCAGCAGCCGGATAGGGTCCTCAGGGGCCCCGGCCTCCTACGAGCAGTACTTC. Its translation is CASSRIGSSGAPASYEQYF.

In this sample, this clone turned up a few times. The chain carries TRBV6-5 and TRBJ1-3; 9 nucleotides match TRBD1. The germline gives CDR1 MNHEY, CDR2 SVGAGI. V was pared by 6 bases and J by 5 bases, with 5 bases of the junction left unmatched. The CDR3 loop spans 14 amino acids. The CDR3: CASSSTGGRNTIYF. Here the CDR3 DNA reads TGTGCCAGCAGCTCGACAGGGGGGAGAAACACCATATATTTT.

This chain links TRBV5-5 with TRBJ2-1; 10 bases fit TRBD2. V trimming: 2 bases; J trimming: 7 bases; junction bases outside the gene matches: 9. The germline gives CDR1 SGHKS, CDR2 YYEKEE (reference sequence). The CDR3 contains 16 residues. DNA for the CDR3: TGTGCCAGCAGCTTATTAGTGCTAGCGGGAGTGAATGAGCAGTTCTTC. Amino acids: CASSLLVLAGVNEQFF.

V and J are TRBV6-6 and TRBJ2-5, with TRBD1 matching over 8 bases. CDR3 length equals 14 residues. The junction had 9 bases not matched to a gene; V was cut back by 7 bases and J by 5 bases. Germline values: CDR1 MNHNY, CDR2 SVGAGI (reference sequence). The CDR3 sequence: CASKTGAFGETQYF. The CDR3 nucleotides are TGTGCCAGCAAGACAGGGGCGTTCGGGGAGACCCAGTACTTC.

J is TRBJ1-3 and V is TRBV28; D gene ambiguous. This CDR3 is 11 amino acids long. Germline assignment: CDR1 MDHEN and CDR2 SYDVKM. The V end lost 6 bases, the J end lost 5 bases, and 5 bases lay between the germline ends. In DNA, the CDR3 is TGTGCCAGCAGCCCCAGAAACACCATATATTTT. This codes for CASSPRNTIYF.

CDR3 bases: TGTGCCTGGAGTAACACCGGGACAGGGGCCTACGAGCAGTACTTC. Residues: CAWSNTGTGAYEQYF. The rearrangement joins TRBV30 to TRBJ2-7; TRBD1 aligns across 10 bases. The CDR3 runs to 15 residues. CDR1 and CDR2 from the germline V gene are GTSNPN and SVGIG (reference sequence). V was clipped by 2 bases and J by 2 bases; unmatched bases: 6. The entire variable domain, with the rest obtained from reference TRBV30 and TRBJ2-7, is as follows: SQTIHQWPATLVQPVGSPLSLECTVEGTSNPNLYWYRQAAGRGLQLLFYSVGIGQISSEVPQNLSASRPQDRQFILSSKKLLLSDSGFYLCAWSNTGTGAYEQYFGPGTRLTVT.

The V gene is TRBV29-1, the J gene TRBJ2-2; D may be TRBD2 (5 bases). The CDR3 runs 13 residues. Per the germline V gene, CDR1 is SQVTM and CDR2 is ANQGSEA. Trimming stripped 3 bases from V and 4 bases from J, with 9 bases between. CDR3 sequence reads: CSVDVTSTGELFF. As DNA, the CDR3 is TGCAGCGTTGATGTTACTAGCACCGGGGAGCTGTTTTTT.

This chain joins TRBV5-4 and TRBJ2-5, with D possibly TRBD2 on 6 matching bases. The CDR3 spans 14 residues. Germline V gives CDR1 SGHNT, CDR2 YYREEE (reference sequence). Between the trimmed V and J ends, which lost 0 bases and 5 bases, there was a span of 11 bases. This chain's CDR3 is CASSLAGAEETQYF. The CDR3 bases are TGTGCCAGCAGCTTGGCGGGAGCTGAGGAGACCCAGTACTTC.

This clone was found once. V usage is TRBV5-4 and J usage is TRBJ2-1, with TRBD2 matching 7 bases. The CDR3 extends over 13 amino acids. The germline V gene has CDR1 SGHNT and CDR2 YYREEE (reference sequence). V gave up 7 bases and J gave up 5 bases; unmatched junction bases: 6. The CDR3 region has the DNA TGTGCCAGCTTGGCGGGAGATAACAATGAGCAGTTCTTC. This translates into CASLAGDNNEQFF.

The chain combines TRBV18 with TRBJ2-7; no clear D gene. The V gene's germline CDR1 is KGHSH and CDR2 LQKENI. The CDR3 sequence is 16 residues long. V dropped 2 bases and J dropped 0 bases, with 14 bases sitting between them. The CDR3: CASSPSTIHSSYEQYF. CDR3 nucleotide sequence: TGTGCCAGCTCACCATCGACGATCCACAGCTCCTACGAGCAGTACTTC.